This section outlines one T cell receptor beta chain sequence together with its context. Its target is not known. V lost 5 bases and J lost 2, with 14 bases in between. This CDR3 comprises 14 residues. Germline assignment: CDR1 DFQATT and CDR2 SNEGSKA (reference sequence). The data originate from a study of post-analysis software for immune sequencing data. Turning to the study itself: Relapsing-remitting, secondary progressive and progressive-relapsing courses of multiple sclerosis were included.

TCR beta cDNA libraries had unique molecular identifiers. TCRdb used MiXCR to reprocess the PCR reads, holding one entry per CDR3 protein. The table has 750,000 to 900,000 distinct CDR3 sequences, approximately 44% seen once; the top ten hold approximately 4.4%. Study-level findings and limits: There were five TRBV segments more frequent in patients than controls, and TRBV5-6, TRBV5-1 and TRBV20-1 were among them. Significantly decreased normalized Chao1 diversity was recorded for multiple sclerosis patients relative to controls.

Specimen: blood. This chain joins TRBV20-1 and TRBJ2-3; D possibly corresponds to TRBD1 (6 bases). This receptor was taken from a girl under 18 with multiple sclerosis. The CDR3 protein is CSARLRDNTDTQYF. The CDR3 DNA sequence: TGCAGTGCTCGTCTGAGGGACAACACAGATACGCAGTATTTT.